This T cell receptor beta chain originates from a study of blood T cells in healthy people across ages. The ends were cut back, 7 bases at V and 1 base at J, with 14 bases in the middle. This CDR3 is built from 15 residues. Study findings and constraints: Without sorted subsets, naive and antigen-experienced compartments could not be conclusively compared. Diversity estimates from one million T cells were considered underestimates. The study found more naive CD4+ cells and higher diversity in long-lived than aged donors.

A second PCR, run for about 6 to 11 cycles, used a sample-barcoded 5' primer plus a J-beta primer mix. Each cDNA molecule was tagged by a template-switch adaptor with 12 random nucleotides. TCRdb reprocessed the 5' RACE reads via MiXCR and lists one record per CDR3 protein. The repertoire holds over 1,500,000 distinct CDR3 sequences, about 49% seen once, with over 2% in the top ten. With regard to this clonotype: Its antigen is undetermined.

The clonotype comes from a woman aged 40 to 50 in good health. The chain employs TRBV12-3 or TRBV12-4 and TRBJ1-5, with D unresolved. Sequences were obtained from blood. The CDR3 sequence: CASNPTPSSNQPQHF. CDR3 coding DNA: TGTGCCAGCAACCCGACACCTTCAAGCAATCAGCCCCAGCATTTT.